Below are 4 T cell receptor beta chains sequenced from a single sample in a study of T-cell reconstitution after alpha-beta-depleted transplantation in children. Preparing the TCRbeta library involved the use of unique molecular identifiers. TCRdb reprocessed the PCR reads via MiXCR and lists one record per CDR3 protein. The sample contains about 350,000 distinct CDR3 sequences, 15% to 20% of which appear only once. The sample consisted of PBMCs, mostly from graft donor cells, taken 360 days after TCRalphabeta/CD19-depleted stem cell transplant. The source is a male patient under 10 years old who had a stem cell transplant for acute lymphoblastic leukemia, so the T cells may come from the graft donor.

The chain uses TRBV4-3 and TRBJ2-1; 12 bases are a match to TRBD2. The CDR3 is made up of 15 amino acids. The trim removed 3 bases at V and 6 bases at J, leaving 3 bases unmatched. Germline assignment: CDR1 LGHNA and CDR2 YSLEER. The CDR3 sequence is CASSQTSGSGNEQFF. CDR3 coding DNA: TGCGCCAGCAGCCAGACTAGCGGGAGTGGCAATGAGCAGTTCTTC.

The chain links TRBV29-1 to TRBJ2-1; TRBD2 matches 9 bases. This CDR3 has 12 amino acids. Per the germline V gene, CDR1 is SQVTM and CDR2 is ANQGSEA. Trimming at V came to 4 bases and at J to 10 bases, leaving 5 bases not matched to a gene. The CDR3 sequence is CSVGGRGVEQFF. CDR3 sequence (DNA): TGCAGCGTTGGCGGGAGGGGGGTCGAGCAGTTCTTC.

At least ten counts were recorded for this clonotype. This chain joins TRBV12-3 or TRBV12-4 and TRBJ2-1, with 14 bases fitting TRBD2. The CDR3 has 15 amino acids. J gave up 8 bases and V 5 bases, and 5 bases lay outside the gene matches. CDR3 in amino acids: CASSGGLAGDDEQFF. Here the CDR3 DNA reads TGTGCCAGCAGTGGGGGACTAGCGGGAGATGATGAGCAGTTCTTC.

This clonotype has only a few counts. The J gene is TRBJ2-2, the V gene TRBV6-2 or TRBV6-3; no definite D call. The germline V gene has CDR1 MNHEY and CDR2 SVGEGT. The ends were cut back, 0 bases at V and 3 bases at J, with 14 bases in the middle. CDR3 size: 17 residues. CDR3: CASSYSNNWFYTGELFF. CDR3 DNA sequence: TGTGCCAGCAGTTACTCGAACAACTGGTTCTACACCGGGGAGCTGTTTTTT.